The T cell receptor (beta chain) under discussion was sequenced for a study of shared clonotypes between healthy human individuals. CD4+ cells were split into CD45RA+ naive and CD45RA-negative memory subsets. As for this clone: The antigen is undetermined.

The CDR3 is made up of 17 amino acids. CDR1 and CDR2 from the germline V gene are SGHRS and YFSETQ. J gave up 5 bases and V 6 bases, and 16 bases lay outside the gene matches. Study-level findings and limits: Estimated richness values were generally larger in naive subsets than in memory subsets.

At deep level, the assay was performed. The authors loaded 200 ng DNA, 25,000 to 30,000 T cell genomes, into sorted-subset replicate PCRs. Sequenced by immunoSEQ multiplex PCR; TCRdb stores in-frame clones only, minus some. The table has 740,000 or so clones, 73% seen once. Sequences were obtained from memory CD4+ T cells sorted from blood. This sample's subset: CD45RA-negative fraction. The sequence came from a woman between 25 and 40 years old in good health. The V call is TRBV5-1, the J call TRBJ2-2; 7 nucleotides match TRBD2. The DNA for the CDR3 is TGCGCCAGCACCGACGCCGACGCAAAGGGAGGGACCGGGGAGCTGTTTTTT. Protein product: CASTDADAKGGTGELFF.